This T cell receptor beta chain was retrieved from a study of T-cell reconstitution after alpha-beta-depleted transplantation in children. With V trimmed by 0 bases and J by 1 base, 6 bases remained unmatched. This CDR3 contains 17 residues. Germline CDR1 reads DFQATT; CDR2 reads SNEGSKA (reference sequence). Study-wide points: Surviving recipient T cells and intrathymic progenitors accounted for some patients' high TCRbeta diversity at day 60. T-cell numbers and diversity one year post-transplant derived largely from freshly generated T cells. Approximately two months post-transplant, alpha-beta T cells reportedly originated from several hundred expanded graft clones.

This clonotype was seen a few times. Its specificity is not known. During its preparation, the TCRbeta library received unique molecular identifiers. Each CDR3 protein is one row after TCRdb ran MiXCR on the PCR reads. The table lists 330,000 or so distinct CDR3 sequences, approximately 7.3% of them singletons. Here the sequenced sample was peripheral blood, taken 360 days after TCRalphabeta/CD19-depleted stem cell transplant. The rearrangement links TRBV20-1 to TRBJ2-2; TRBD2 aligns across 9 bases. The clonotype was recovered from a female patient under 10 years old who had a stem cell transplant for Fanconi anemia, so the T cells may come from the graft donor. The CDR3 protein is CSARDRASGMNTGELFF. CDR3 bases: TGCAGTGCTAGAGATCGGGCTAGCGGGATGAACACCGGGGAGCTGTTTTTT.